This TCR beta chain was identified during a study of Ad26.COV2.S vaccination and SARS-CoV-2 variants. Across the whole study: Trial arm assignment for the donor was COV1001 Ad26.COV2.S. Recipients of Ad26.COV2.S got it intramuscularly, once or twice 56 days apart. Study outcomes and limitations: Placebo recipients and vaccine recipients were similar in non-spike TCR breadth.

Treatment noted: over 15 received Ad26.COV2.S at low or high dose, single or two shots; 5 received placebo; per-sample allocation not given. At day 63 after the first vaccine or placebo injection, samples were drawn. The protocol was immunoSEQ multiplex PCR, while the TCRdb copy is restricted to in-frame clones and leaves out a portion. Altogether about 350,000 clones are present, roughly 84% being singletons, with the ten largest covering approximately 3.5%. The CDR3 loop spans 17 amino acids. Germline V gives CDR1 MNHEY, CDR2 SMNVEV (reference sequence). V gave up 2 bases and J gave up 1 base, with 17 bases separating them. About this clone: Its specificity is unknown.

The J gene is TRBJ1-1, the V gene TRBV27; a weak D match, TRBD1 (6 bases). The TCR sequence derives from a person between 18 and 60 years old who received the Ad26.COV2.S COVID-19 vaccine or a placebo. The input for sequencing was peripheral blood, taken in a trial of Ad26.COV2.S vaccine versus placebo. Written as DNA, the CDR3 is TGTGCCAGCAGTTTAAACAGGGACCCCCCAGGGAACACTGAAGCTTTCTTT. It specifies CASSLNRDPPGNTEAFF.